This entry lists 7 T cell receptor beta chains sequenced from one sample in a study of blood T cell repertoires in COVID-19 (dated by TCRdb to the early 2020s). The library was made by the immunoSEQ multiplex PCR assay. This immuneACCESS table, as held by TCRdb, lists in-frame sequences with V and J called but not all clones. Of the missing ones, under half trace to an unresolved V gene in checked studies; the others have no known cause. The sample includes some 41,000 clones, with about 90% observed a single time. The leading ten clones occupy approximately 8.9% of the sample. The sequenced material came from peripheral blood. The receptors stem from a woman older than 75 with active COVID-19.

This clone came up a few times. V usage is TRBV29-1 and J usage is TRBJ2-2; D is unresolved. The germline V gene has CDR1 SQVTM and CDR2 ANQGSEA. The CDR3 consists of 11 residues. V lost 5 bases and J 1 base, leaving 2 bases between the germline ends. CDR3 sequence: CSVRNTGELFF. The CDR3 DNA is TGCAGCGTTCGGAACACCGGGGAGCTGTTTTTT.

The V and J genes are TRBV28 and TRBJ2-1; 7 nucleotides agree with TRBD1. Germline V gives CDR1 MDHEN, CDR2 SYDVKM. There are 15 residues in the CDR3. The V gene end was trimmed by 7 bases and the J gene end by 5 bases; junction bases not matched to a gene: 11. In DNA, the CDR3 is TGTGCCAGCACCCCCCAAGGGGACAGCCACAATGAGCAGTTCTTC. Protein sequence: CASTPQGDSHNEQFF.

This sequence joins TRBV6-5 and TRBJ1-5, with TRBD1 matching 8 bases. Germline loops: CDR1 MNHEY, CDR2 SVGAGI. The CDR3 sequence is 15 residues long. Trimming at V came to 6 bases and at J to 4 bases, leaving 8 bases not matched to a gene. In DNA, the CDR3 is TGTGCCAGCAGCTCAGACAGGGGTGGAAATCAGCCCCAGCATTTT. Its translation is CASSSDRGGNQPQHF.

Only a few counts were recorded for this clone. This CDR3 is CASSPRGSSYNEQFF. DNA of the CDR3: TGTGCCAGCAGCCCGCGGGGGAGCTCCTACAATGAGCAGTTCTTC. The rearrangement joins TRBV9 to TRBJ2-1, with 7 positions matching TRBD2. After removal of 4 bases from V and 0 bases from J, the junction contained 4 bases not matched to a gene. In germline, CDR1 is SGDLS, CDR2 YYNGEE. The CDR3 extends over 15 amino acids. The full variable domain, with the rest looked up from reference TRBV9 and TRBJ2-1, is DSGVTQTPKHLITATGQRVTLRCSPRSGDLSVYWYQQSLDQGLQFLIQYYNGEERAKGNILERFSAQQFPDLHSELNLSSLELGDSALYFCASSPRGSSYNEQFFGPGTRLTVL.

This clone was detected only once. The chain is built from TRBV7-2 and TRBJ1-1; TRBD1 might be the D (6 bases). The CDR3 covers 16 residues. Germline CDR1 SGHTA, CDR2 FQGNSA. V dropped 4 bases and J dropped 1 base, with 16 bases sitting between them. This chain's CDR3 is CASSSHGGGANTEAFF. The CDR3 bases are TGTGCCAGCAGCTCCCATGGGGGGGGCGCGAACACTGAAGCTTTCTTT.

This chain joins TRBV2 and TRBJ1-2, with a possible D match to TRBD1 (5 bases). Germline loops: CDR1 SNHLY, CDR2 FYNNEI. The V and J ends lost 2 bases and 6 bases respectively, with 28 bases between them. The CDR3 covers 19 residues. This chain's CDR3 is CASSEKVFGREGILDGYTF. The DNA for the CDR3 is TGTGCCAGCAGTGAAAAAGTATTTGGCAGGGAGGGGATATTAGATGGCTACACCTTC.

This chain links TRBV9 with TRBJ2-3; 12 nucleotides match TRBD2. This CDR3 has 16 amino acids. The germline gives CDR1 SGDLS, CDR2 YYNGEE. The J segment lost 5 bases and the V segment lost 3 bases, leaving 7 bases of the junction unmatched. The chain's CDR3 is CASSATLAGGLDTQYF. The CDR3 bases are TGTGCCAGCAGCGCCACCCTAGCGGGGGGGCTAGATACGCAGTATTTT.